What follows are 9 T cell receptor beta chains derived from one specimen sequenced in a study of T cells in localized non-small cell lung cancer. Assay used: immunoSEQ multiplex PCR; TCRdb lists only in-frame clones, some missing. Among around 3,000 clones, about 25% were seen once, and the ten largest hold around 7.8%. The source material was lung tumor tissue, sampled before any cancer treatment. All receptors come from a male donor older than 55 with stage III lung adenocarcinoma.

There are a few counts of this clone. The chain carries TRBV6-8 and TRBJ2-1, with D perhaps being TRBD1 or TRBD2 (5 bases each). The CDR3 sequence is 18 residues long. Germline V gene sequence: CDR1 MNHGY, CDR2 SAAAGT. Trimming took 7 bases from V and 3 from J, leaving 25 bases between them. The CDR3 coding sequence is TGTGCCAGCACGTCTTCCCCCGGGACCCTTCAGGGCTACAATGAGCAGTTCTTC. This sequence encodes CASTSSPGTLQGYNEQFF.

This clone was counted only a few times. This rearrangement joins TRBV18 to TRBJ1-5; weak D call: TRBD1 (6 bases). The CDR3 covers 14 residues. In germline, CDR1 is KGHSH, CDR2 LQKENI. Trimming shortened V by 3 bases and J by 7 bases, and 13 bases separated the two germline ends. Here the CDR3 reads CASSPSTGPQPQHF. The CDR3 coding sequence is TGTGCCAGCTCACCTTCGACAGGCCCGCAGCCCCAGCATTTT.

In its sample, this clone was seen a few times. The chain has TRBV11-3 and TRBJ2-3, with 8 bases identical to TRBD1. This CDR3 contains 14 residues. The trim removed 5 bases at V and 4 bases at J, leaving 5 bases unmatched. Germline V gives CDR1 SGHNT, CDR2 YENEEA. This chain's CDR3 is CASSLQDRADTQYF. Written as DNA, the CDR3 is TGTGCCAGCAGCCTCCAGGACAGGGCAGATACGCAGTATTTT.

This clone was recorded a few times. V usage is TRBV6-8 and J usage is TRBJ1-5, with D tentatively TRBD1 (6 bases). CDR1 and CDR2 from the germline V gene are MNHGY and SAAAGT. V lost 6 bases and J lost 0, with 12 bases in between. The CDR3 extends over 15 amino acids. As DNA, the CDR3 is TGTGCCAGCAGCTCGACAGGTTATAGCAATCAGCCCCAGCATTTT. This encodes CASSSTGYSNQPQHF.

This clone was observed once. The chain carries TRBV19 and TRBJ2-3; perhaps TRBD2 as D (5 bases). The V end was cut by 5 bases, the J end by 3 bases, with 15 bases between. Germline loops: CDR1 LNHDA, CDR2 SQIVND (reference sequence). The CDR3 consists of 15 residues. CDR3 DNA sequence: TGTGCCAGTAGTCTGCGGGTAAAAAGGACAGATACGCAGTATTTT. Translation gives CASSLRVKRTDTQYF.

The chain recombines TRBV6-8 with TRBJ1-2, with 8 positions matching TRBD1. Germline lookup yields CDR1 MNHGY and CDR2 SAAAGT. V was clipped by 0 bases and J by 7 bases; unmatched bases: 4. This CDR3 region has 14 residues. CDR3 region: CASSYSAGGVGYTF. The CDR3, as DNA: TGTGCCAGCAGTTACTCGGCAGGGGGCGTTGGCTACACCTTC.

This clone was found a few times. The junction shows a germline mismatch at one end, possibly a read error. The gene calls are TRBV6-1 and TRBJ1-4; a weak D match, TRBD1 (5 bases). The length of the CDR3 is 13 residues. The germline V gene has CDR1 MNHNS and CDR2 SASEGT. The CDR3 is CAISEGANEKLFF. The CDR3 DNA is TGTGCCATCAGTGAAGGGGCTAATGAAAAACTGTTTTTT.

A few counts support this clone. V and J are TRBV19 and TRBJ1-2, with D possibly being TRBD1 (5 bases). Looked up from germline, CDR1 is LNHDA and CDR2 is SQIVND (reference sequence). The CDR3 contains 13 residues. The V and J ends lost 3 bases and 2 bases respectively, with 7 bases between them. The CDR3 DNA follows: TGTGCCAGTAGTATCGACAGAAACTATGGCTACACCTTC. It yields the protein CASSIDRNYGYTF.

The V call is TRBV19, the J call TRBJ2-2; the D gene is possibly TRBD1 (5 bases). Per the germline V gene, CDR1 is LNHDA and CDR2 is SQIVND (reference sequence). Trimming removed 7 bases from V and 5 bases from J, with 17 bases in between. This CDR3 is built from 15 residues. CDR3 in DNA: TGTGCCAGTACCACCAGGGTATTGGGGACCGGGGAGCTGTTTTTT. It is translated as CASTTRVLGTGELFF.